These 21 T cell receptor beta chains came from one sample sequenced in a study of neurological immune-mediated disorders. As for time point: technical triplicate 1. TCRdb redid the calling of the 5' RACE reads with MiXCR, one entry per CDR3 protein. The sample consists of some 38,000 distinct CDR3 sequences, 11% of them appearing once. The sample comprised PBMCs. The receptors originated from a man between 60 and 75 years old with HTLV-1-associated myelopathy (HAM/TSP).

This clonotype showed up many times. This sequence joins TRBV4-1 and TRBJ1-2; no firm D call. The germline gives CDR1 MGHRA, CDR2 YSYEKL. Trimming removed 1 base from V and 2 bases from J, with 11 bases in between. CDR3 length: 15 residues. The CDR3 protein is CASSQVTAVNYGYTF. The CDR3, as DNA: TGCGCCAGCAGCCAAGTGACGGCTGTGAACTATGGCTACACCTTC.

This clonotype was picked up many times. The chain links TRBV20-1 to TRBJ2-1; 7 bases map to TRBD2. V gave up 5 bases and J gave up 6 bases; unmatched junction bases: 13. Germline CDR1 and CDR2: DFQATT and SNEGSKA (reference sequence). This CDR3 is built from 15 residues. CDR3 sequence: CSAAGRAGAGNEQFF. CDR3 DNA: TGCAGTGCTGCCGGCCGGGCGGGAGCTGGCAATGAGCAGTTCTTC.

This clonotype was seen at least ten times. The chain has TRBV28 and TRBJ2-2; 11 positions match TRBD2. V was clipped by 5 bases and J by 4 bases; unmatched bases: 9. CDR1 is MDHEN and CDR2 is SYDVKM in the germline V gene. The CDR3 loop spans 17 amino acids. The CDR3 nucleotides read TGTGCCAGCAGTCCTGCCGGACTAGCGGGCTTCACCGGGGAGCTGTTTTTT. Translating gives CASSPAGLAGFTGELFF.

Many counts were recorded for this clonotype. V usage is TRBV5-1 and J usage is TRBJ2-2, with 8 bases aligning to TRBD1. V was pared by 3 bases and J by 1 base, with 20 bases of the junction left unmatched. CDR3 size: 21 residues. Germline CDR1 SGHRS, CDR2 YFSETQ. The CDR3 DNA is TGCGCCAGCAGCTCTAAAAATAAGATAGAACCCGGGACAGGGAACACCGGGGAGCTGTTTTTT. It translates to CASSSKNKIEPGTGNTGELFF.

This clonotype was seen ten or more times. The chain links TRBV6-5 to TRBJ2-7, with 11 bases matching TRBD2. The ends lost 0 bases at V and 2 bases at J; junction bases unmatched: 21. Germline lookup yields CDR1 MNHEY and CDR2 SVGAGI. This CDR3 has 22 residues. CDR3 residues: CASSYSKLTSGRIVGRPYEQYF. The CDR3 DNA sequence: TGTGCCAGCAGTTACTCGAAGTTAACTAGCGGGAGAATAGTGGGTAGACCCTACGAGCAGTACTTC.

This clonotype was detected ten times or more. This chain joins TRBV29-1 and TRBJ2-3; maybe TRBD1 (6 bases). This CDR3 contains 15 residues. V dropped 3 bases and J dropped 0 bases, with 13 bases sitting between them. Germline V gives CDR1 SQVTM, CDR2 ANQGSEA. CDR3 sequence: CSVDRTATSTDTQYF. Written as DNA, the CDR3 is TGCAGCGTTGACCGGACAGCGACTAGCACAGATACGCAGTATTTT.

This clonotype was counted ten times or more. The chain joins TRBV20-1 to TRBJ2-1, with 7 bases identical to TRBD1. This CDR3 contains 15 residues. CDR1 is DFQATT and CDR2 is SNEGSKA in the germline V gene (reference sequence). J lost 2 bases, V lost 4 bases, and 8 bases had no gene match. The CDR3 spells CSANPRGRAYNEQFF. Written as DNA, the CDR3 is TGCAGTGCTAATCCAAGGGGGCGGGCCTACAATGAGCAGTTCTTC.

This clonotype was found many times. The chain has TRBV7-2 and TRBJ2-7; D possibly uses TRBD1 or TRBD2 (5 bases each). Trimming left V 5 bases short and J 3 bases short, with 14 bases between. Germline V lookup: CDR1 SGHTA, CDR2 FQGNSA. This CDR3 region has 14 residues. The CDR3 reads CASSARDGVYEQYF. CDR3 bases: TGTGCCAGCAGCGCCCGGGACGGAGTCTACGAGCAGTACTTC.

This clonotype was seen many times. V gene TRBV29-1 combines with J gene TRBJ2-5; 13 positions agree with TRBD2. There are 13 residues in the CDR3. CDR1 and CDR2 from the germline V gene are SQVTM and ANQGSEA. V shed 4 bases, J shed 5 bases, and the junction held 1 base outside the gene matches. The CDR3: CSVGTSGSETQYF. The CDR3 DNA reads TGCAGCGTTGGGACTAGCGGGAGTGAGACCCAGTACTTC.

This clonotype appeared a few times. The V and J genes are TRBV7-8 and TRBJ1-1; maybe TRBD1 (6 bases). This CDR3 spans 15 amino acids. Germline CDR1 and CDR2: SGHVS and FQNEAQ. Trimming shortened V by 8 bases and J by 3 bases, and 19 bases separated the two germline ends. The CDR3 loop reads CASLPPGRGYTEAFF. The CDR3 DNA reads TGTGCCAGCCTTCCGCCGGGCAGGGGATACACTGAAGCTTTCTTT. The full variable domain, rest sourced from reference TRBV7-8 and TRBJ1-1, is GAGVSQSPRYKVAKRGQDVALRCDPISGHVSLFWYQQALGQGPEFLTYFQNEAQLDKSGLPSDRFFAERPEGSVSTLKIQRTQQEDSAVYLCASLPPGRGYTEAFFGQGTRLTVV.

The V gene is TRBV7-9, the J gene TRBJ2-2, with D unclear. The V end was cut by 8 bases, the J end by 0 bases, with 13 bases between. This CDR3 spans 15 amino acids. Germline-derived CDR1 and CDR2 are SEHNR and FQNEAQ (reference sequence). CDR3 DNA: TGTGCCAGCGGTCCCCCCGGAGCGAACACCGGGGAGCTGTTTTTT. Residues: CASGPPGANTGELFF.

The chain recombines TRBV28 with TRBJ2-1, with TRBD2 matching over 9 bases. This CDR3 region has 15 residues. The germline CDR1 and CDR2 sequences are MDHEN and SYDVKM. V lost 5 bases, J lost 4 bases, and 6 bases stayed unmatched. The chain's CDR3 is CASSNSGRSYNEQFF. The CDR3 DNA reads TGTGCCAGCAGTAATAGCGGGAGATCGTACAATGAGCAGTTCTTC.

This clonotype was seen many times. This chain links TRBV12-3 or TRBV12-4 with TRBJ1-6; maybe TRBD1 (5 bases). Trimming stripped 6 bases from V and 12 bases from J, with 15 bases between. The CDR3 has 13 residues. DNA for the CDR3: TGTGCCAGCAGCAAAATCCAGGGTGGACCCCTCCACTTT. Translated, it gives CASSKIQGGPLHF.

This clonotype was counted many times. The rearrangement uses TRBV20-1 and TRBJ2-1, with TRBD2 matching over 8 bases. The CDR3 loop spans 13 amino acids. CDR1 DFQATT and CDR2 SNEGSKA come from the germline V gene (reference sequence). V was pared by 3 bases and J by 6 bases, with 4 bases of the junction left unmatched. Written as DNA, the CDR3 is TGCAGTGCTAGCCCCGGGAGGGCCAATGAGCAGTTCTTC. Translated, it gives CSASPGRANEQFF.

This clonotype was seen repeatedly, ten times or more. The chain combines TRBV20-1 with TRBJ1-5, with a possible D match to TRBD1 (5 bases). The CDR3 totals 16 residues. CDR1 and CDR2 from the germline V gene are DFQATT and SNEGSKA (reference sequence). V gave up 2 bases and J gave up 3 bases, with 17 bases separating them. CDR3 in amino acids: CSARIFGQGDNQPQHF. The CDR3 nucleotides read TGCAGTGCTAGAATTTTTGGGCAGGGAGACAATCAGCCCCAGCATTTT.

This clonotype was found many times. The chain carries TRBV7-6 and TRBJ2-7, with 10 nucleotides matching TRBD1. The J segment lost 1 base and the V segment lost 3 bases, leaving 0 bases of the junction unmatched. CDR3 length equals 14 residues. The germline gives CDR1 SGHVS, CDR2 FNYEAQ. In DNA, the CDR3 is TGTGCCAGCAGCTTGGACAGGGGGTCCTACGAGCAGTACTTC. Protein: CASSLDRGSYEQYF.

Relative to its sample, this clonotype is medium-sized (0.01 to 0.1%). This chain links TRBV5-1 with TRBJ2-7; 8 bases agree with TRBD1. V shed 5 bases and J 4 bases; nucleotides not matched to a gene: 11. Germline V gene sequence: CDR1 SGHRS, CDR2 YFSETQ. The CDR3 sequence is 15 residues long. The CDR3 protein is CASSIVDRGAYEQYF. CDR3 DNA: TGCGCCAGCAGTATCGTTGACAGGGGTGCATACGAGCAGTACTTC.

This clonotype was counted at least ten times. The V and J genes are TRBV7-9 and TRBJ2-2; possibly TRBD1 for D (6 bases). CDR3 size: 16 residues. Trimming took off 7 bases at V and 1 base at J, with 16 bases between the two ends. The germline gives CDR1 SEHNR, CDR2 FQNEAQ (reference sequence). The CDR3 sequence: CASINPWTENTGELFF. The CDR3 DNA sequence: TGTGCCAGCATCAATCCCTGGACAGAGAACACCGGGGAGCTGTTTTTT.

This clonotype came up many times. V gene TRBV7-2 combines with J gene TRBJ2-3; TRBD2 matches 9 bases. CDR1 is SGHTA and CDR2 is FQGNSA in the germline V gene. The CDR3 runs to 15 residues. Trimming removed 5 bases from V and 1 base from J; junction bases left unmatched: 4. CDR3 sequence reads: CASSRQRGGTDTQYF. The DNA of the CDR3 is TGTGCCAGCAGCCGACAGCGGGGGGGCACAGATACGCAGTATTTT.

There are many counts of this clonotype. The CDR3 here is CASSPEGGMNTEAFF. The DNA of the CDR3 is TGTGCCAGCAGTCCAGAGGGGGGAATGAACACTGAAGCTTTCTTT. The chain has TRBV12-3 or TRBV12-4 and TRBJ1-1; D perhaps matches TRBD1 (6 bases). This CDR3 comprises 15 residues. The V end lost 5 bases, the J end lost 0 bases, and 13 bases lay between the germline ends.

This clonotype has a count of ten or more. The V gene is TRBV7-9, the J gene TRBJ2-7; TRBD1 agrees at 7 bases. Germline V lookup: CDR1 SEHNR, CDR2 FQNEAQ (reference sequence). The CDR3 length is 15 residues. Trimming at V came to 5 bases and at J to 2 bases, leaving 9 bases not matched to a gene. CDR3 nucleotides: TGTGCCAGCAGCCTAGGCGCCGGGACAGCCTACGAGCAGTACTTC. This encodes CASSLGAGTAYEQYF.